These 21 T cell receptor beta chains originate from one sample sequenced in a study of T cell responses to AZD1222 COVID-19 vaccine. The protocol was immunoSEQ multiplex PCR, while the TCRdb copy is restricted to in-frame clones and leaves out a portion. The top ten hold over 2% of the sample, which has approximately 110,000 clones, 70% to 90% seen once. Material: peripheral blood, obtained 28 days after the second AZD1222 dose. Source of these receptors: an adult who received the AZD1222 COVID-19 vaccine.

The CDR3 loop reads CASSYNRGTGNTIYF. In DNA form, the CDR3 reads TGTGCCAGCAGTTATAACAGGGGGACTGGAAACACCATATATTTT. The V gene is TRBV2, the J gene TRBJ1-3; TRBD1 agrees at 8 bases. The V gene end was trimmed by 5 bases and the J gene end by 2 bases; junction bases not matched to a gene: 5. The V gene's germline CDR1 is SNHLY and CDR2 FYNNEI. The CDR3 spans 15 residues.

This clone was counted a few times. The sample holds other DNA sequences that translate to the same CDR3. The V call is TRBV2, the J call TRBJ2-7, with unresolved D. Germline V lookup: CDR1 SNHLY, CDR2 FYNNEI. The V gene lost 8 bases and the J gene lost 3 bases, with 11 bases spanning the gap. There are 12 residues in the CDR3. For the CDR3, the DNA is TGTGCCAGCGGTAGGGAAAGCTACGAGCAGTACTTC. This sequence encodes CASGRESYEQYF.

This clone is a singleton in its sample. Written as DNA, the CDR3 is TGTGCCAGCAGCTTAAGTGGCGGCCTCTACAATGAGCAGTTCTTC. Amino acid sequence: CASSLSGGLYNEQFF. V is TRBV11-3 and J is TRBJ2-1; D not certain. The germline gives CDR1 SGHNT, CDR2 YENEEA. This CDR3 is built from 15 residues. Trimming pared 2 bases from V and 3 bases from J, leaving 11 bases between.

The V gene is TRBV5-4, the J gene TRBJ2-5, with 12 bases lining up with TRBD1. V shed 4 bases and J 5 bases; nucleotides not matched to a gene: 18. This CDR3 is built from 19 residues. Germline-derived CDR1 and CDR2 are SGHNT and YYREEE (reference sequence). The CDR3 spells CASSQAGQGAIELMETQYF. CDR3 nucleotides: TGTGCCAGCAGCCAAGCGGGACAGGGGGCGATCGAATTGATGGAGACCCAGTACTTC. The full variable domain, in which reference TRBV5-4 and TRBJ2-5 provide the parts outside the CDR3, is ETGVTQSPTHLIKTRGQQVTLRCSSQSGHNTVSWYQQALGQGPQFIFQYYREEENGRGNFPPRFSGLQFPNYSSELNVNALELDDSALYLCASSQAGQGAIELMETQYFGPGTRLLVL.

V gene TRBV6-5 combines with J gene TRBJ1-1; D is perhaps TRBD1 (6 bases). Trimming pared 1 base from V and 1 base from J, leaving 10 bases between. CDR1 and CDR2 from the germline V gene are MNHEY and SVGAGI. The CDR3 is made up of 15 amino acids. As DNA, the CDR3 is TGTGCCAGCAGTTACTACGACAGGAGGAACACTGAAGCTTTCTTT. As protein: CASSYYDRRNTEAFF.

This clone has only a few counts. The chain has TRBV28 and TRBJ1-1; D is possibly TRBD1 (5 bases). Trimming left V 2 bases short and J 4 bases short, with 8 bases between. The CDR3 is made up of 13 amino acids. Germline V CDR1 and CDR2: MDHEN, SYDVKM. The CDR3 region has the DNA TGTGCCAGCAGTTTAGGAGGGGCCACTGAAGCTTTCTTT. Residues: CASSLGGATEAFF.

The chain carries TRBV21-1 and TRBJ2-7; TRBD2, as called in the table, went unchecked against the DNA. TRBV21-1 is given as a pseudogene. The CDR3 loop spans 20 amino acids. The CDR3 is CASSKALWAGVTLWSYEQYF. The CDR3 DNA reads as TGTGCCAGCAGCAAAGCGCTTTGGGCGGGAGTAACATTATGGTCCTACGAGCAGTACTTC.

The J gene is TRBJ2-2, the V gene TRBV29-1; possibly TRBD1 or TRBD2 for D (5 bases each). The length of the CDR3 is 14 residues. Germline values: CDR1 SQVTM, CDR2 ANQGSEA. Between the trimmed V and J ends, which lost 5 bases and 4 bases, there was a span of 14 bases. The CDR3 DNA follows: TGCAGCGTTCTTCCGGGGCAGGTCACCGGGGAGCTGTTTTTT. Translating it yields CSVLPGQVTGELFF.

J is TRBJ1-1 and V is TRBV12-3 or TRBV12-4; tentative D call: TRBD1 (6 bases). The germline V and J ends were trimmed by 6 bases and 8 bases, with 16 bases remaining between them. The CDR3 extends over 13 amino acids. The chain's CDR3 is CASRRTVVKEAFF. The CDR3, as DNA: TGTGCCAGCAGGCGGACAGTTGTAAAGGAAGCTTTCTTT.

The chain links TRBV30 to TRBJ2-3, with D uncertain. V lost 0 bases to trimming and J lost 2 bases, with 12 bases between them. CDR1 GTSNPN and CDR2 SVGIG come from the germline V gene (reference sequence). CDR3 size: 15 residues. Here the CDR3 DNA reads TGTGCCTGGAGTGTAATGAAGAAGAACACAGATACGCAGTATTTT. Translated, it gives CAWSVMKKNTDTQYF.

The rearrangement uses TRBV7-2 and TRBJ2-1; tentative D call: TRBD1 (5 bases). This CDR3 has 14 residues. V lost 7 bases, J lost 6 bases, and 16 bases lay in between. Germline CDR1 and CDR2: SGHTA and FQGNSA. CDR3 residues: CASKGHPTGNEQFF. DNA of the CDR3: TGTGCCAGCAAAGGACACCCGACGGGCAATGAGCAGTTCTTC.

This clone was observed a single time. The chain links TRBV7-2 to TRBJ2-5; a possible D gene is TRBD2 (6 bases). The CDR3 consists of 12 residues. Looked up from germline, CDR1 is SGHTA and CDR2 is FQGNSA. The V and J ends lost 6 bases and 5 bases respectively, with 10 bases between them. This CDR3 is CASRSGGETQYF. CDR3 DNA: TGTGCCAGCAGGTCCGGGGGTGAGACCCAGTACTTC.

The chain links TRBV5-4 to TRBJ2-7; D gene uncertain. This CDR3 has 15 amino acids. Trimming pared 1 base from V and 0 bases from J, leaving 11 bases between. Germline assignment: CDR1 SGHNT and CDR2 YYREEE (reference sequence). This chain's CDR3 is CASSLPGRLSYEQYF. CDR3 DNA sequence: TGTGCCAGCAGCTTGCCCGGACGCCTCTCCTACGAGCAGTACTTC.

V usage is TRBV11-1 and J usage is TRBJ2-7; TRBD1 matches at 8 bases. Germline-derived CDR1 and CDR2 are SGHAT and FQDESV (reference sequence). The CDR3 sequence is 15 residues long. With 0 bases clipped from V and 3 bases from J, the junction kept 4 bases outside the gene matches. DNA of the CDR3: TGTGCCAGCAGCTTAGCTGGACAGGGTTTCTACGAGCAGTACTTC. This sequence encodes CASSLAGQGFYEQYF.

This clone was seen just once. This sequence joins TRBV12-3 or TRBV12-4 and TRBJ2-1, with D tentatively TRBD1 (5 bases). The ends were cut back, 3 bases at V and 7 bases at J, with 7 bases in the middle. The CDR3 is 12 residues long. CDR3 sequence: CASSLGHNEQFF. DNA for the CDR3: TGTGCCAGCAGTTTGGGGCATAATGAGCAGTTCTTC.

The V call is TRBV2, the J call TRBJ2-7, with D unclear. With 1 base removed from V and 10 bases from J, the gap between germline ends came to 14 bases. Germline CDR1 reads SNHLY; CDR2 reads FYNNEI. This CDR3 comprises 13 residues. CDR3 loop: CASSEVYEANQYF. The DNA for the CDR3 is TGTGCCAGCAGTGAAGTATATGAGGCGAATCAGTACTTC.

The chain couples TRBV19 to TRBJ2-6; tentative D call: TRBD2 (6 bases). From germline, CDR1 is LNHDA and CDR2 SQIVND (reference sequence). The CDR3 runs 17 residues. Trimming pared 4 bases from V and 0 bases from J, leaving 13 bases between. CDR3 sequence reads: CASSTWGLSSGANVLTF. The CDR3 nucleotides read TGTGCCAGTAGTACCTGGGGACTTAGCTCTGGGGCCAACGTCCTGACTTTC.

The chain couples TRBV5-1 to TRBJ2-1, with D unresolved. CDR3 length: 14 amino acids. CDR1 SGHRS and CDR2 YFSETQ come from the germline V gene. V was shortened by 6 bases and J by 0 bases, with 10 bases between the two germline ends. The CDR3, as DNA: TGCGCCAGCACCCAGGAGAGCTCCTACAATGAGCAGTTCTTC. Its translation: CASTQESSYNEQFF. Using reference TRBV5-1 and TRBJ2-1 for the parts outside the CDR3, the full variable domain is KAGVTQTPRYLIKTRGQQVTLSCSPISGHRSVSWYQQTPGQGLQFLFEYFSETQRNKGNFPGRFSGRQFSNSRSEMNVSTLELGDSALYLCASTQESSYNEQFFGPGTRLTVL.

The chain is built from TRBV10-3 and TRBJ2-3; TRBD1 matches 7 bases. With 10 bases clipped from V and 1 base from J, the junction kept 8 bases outside the gene matches. The V gene's germline CDR1 is ENHRY and CDR2 SYGVKD. The CDR3 runs 14 residues. CDR3: CATNRGRGTDTQYF. CDR3 DNA sequence: TGTGCCACAAACAGGGGAAGGGGCACAGATACGCAGTATTTT.

CDR3 loop: CASSFPLGDYNEQFF. CDR3 nucleotide sequence: TGTGCCAGCAGCTTCCCATTGGGGGATTACAATGAGCAGTTCTTC. This chain uses TRBV7-2 with TRBJ2-1; D possibly matches TRBD1 or TRBD2 (5 bases each). CDR3 length: 15 residues. The germline gives CDR1 SGHTA, CDR2 FQGNSA. Trimming took 3 bases from V and 4 from J, leaving 13 bases between them.

The rearrangement uses TRBV29-1 and TRBJ2-5; TRBD1 matches at 9 bases. CDR3 length: 14 amino acids. The V gene's germline CDR1 is SQVTM and CDR2 ANQGSEA. V shed 8 bases, J shed 5 bases, and the junction held 12 bases outside the gene matches. The CDR3 sequence: CSSPGQGYGETQYF. CDR3 in DNA: TGCAGCTCCCCCGGACAGGGGTATGGGGAGACCCAGTACTTC.